These 26 T cell receptor beta chains came from one sample sequenced in a study of blood T cell repertoires in COVID-19. Using immunoSEQ multiplex PCR, the repertoire was profiled, and TCRdb retains in-frame clones only, with some absent. The sample carries a few hundred thousand clones, around 82% recorded once. Material for sequencing was peripheral blood. Receptor source: a man aged 50 to 60 with active or convalescent COVID-19.

The count of this clone is one. The genes are TRBV25-1 and TRBJ1-2, with no clear D. There are 13 residues in the CDR3. Germline CDR1 is MGHDK and CDR2 is SYGVNS. V was trimmed by 2 bases and J by 3 bases, leaving 7 bases between them. CDR3: CASSERTDYGYTF. Written as DNA, the CDR3 is TGTGCCAGCAGTGAACGGACTGACTATGGCTACACCTTC.

The chain combines TRBV7-2 with TRBJ2-7; tentatively, D is TRBD2 (7 bases). Trimming cost V 7 bases and J 2 bases, with 18 bases left between them. Looked up from germline, CDR1 is SGHTA and CDR2 is FQGNSA. CDR3 size: 15 residues. CDR3: CASTLAVSGAYEQYF. DNA for the CDR3: TGTGCCAGCACCCTAGCGGTGTCAGGGGCCTACGAGCAGTACTTC.

The chain combines TRBV7-9 with TRBJ2-5, with D perhaps matching TRBD2 (5 bases). Germline assignment: CDR1 SEHNR and CDR2 FQNEAQ (reference sequence). The CDR3 contains 16 residues. V gave up 2 bases and J gave up 1 base, with 14 bases separating them. The CDR3: CASSLRVASSQETQYF. Here the CDR3 DNA reads TGTGCCAGCAGCTTACGGGTAGCTAGCAGCCAAGAGACCCAGTACTTC.

The rearrangement uses TRBV7-8 and TRBJ1-1; D is uncertain. Trimming pared 1 base from V and 1 base from J, leaving 7 bases between. Germline loops: CDR1 SGHVS, CDR2 FQNEAQ. This CDR3 is built from 14 residues. CDR3 nucleotides: TGTGCCAGCAGCTTAGTCGAAGCGAACACTGAAGCTTTCTTT. It codes for CASSLVEANTEAFF.

This clone came up a few times. This chain connects TRBV9 to TRBJ1-2, with 7 bases lining up with TRBD1. After removal of 3 bases from V and 3 bases from J, the junction contained 2 bases not matched to a gene. Germline CDR1 reads SGDLS; CDR2 reads YYNGEE. The CDR3 contains 13 residues. The CDR3 spells CASSAGQDYGYTF. CDR3 bases: TGTGCCAGCAGCGCAGGACAGGACTATGGCTACACCTTC.

The rearrangement joins TRBV5-1 to TRBJ2-2, with no clear D. The CDR3 is made up of 14 amino acids. CDR1 is SGHRS, CDR2 YFSETQ, per germline. Trimming cost V 2 bases and J 0 bases, with 5 bases left between them. The CDR3 region has the DNA TGCGCCAGCAGCTTTTACTCGAACACCGGGGAGCTGTTTTTT. This codes for CASSFYSNTGELFF.

There are a few counts of this clone. The chain links TRBV4-2 to TRBJ1-2; TRBD1 might be the D (6 bases). Germline values: CDR1 LGHNA, CDR2 YNFKEQ. The V end lost 3 bases, the J end lost 4 bases, and 15 bases lay between the germline ends. The length of the CDR3 is 15 residues. The CDR3 nucleotides are TGTGCCAGCAGCCACCCCAGGGGTTCCGGCTATGGCTACACCTTC. It specifies CASSHPRGSGYGYTF.

This clone was observed a handful of times. J is TRBJ2-2 and V is TRBV24-1; 8 bases align to TRBD2. This CDR3 has 15 amino acids. V dropped 4 bases and J dropped 4; count of bases not matched to a gene: 4. Germline values: CDR1 KGHDR, CDR2 SFDVKD. The CDR3 bases are TGTGCCACCAGTGAAATAGCGGGACCCACCGGGGAGCTGTTTTTT. Translated: CATSEIAGPTGELFF.

The chain recombines TRBV30 with TRBJ1-2; D unresolved. The CDR3 is 13 residues long. V was pared by 0 bases and J by 2 bases, with 7 bases between. Germline CDR1 GTSNPN, CDR2 SVGIG (reference sequence). CDR3 bases: TGTGCCTGGAGTGTGGTTCAGAACTATGGCTACACCTTC. It codes for CAWSVVQNYGYTF.

This chain uses TRBV11-3 with TRBJ2-4, with a weak D call TRBD2 (6 bases). Deletions cut 0 bases from V and 0 bases from J, with 6 bases between. The CDR3 has 15 residues. The germline V gene encodes CDR1 SGHNT and CDR2 YENEEA. As DNA, the CDR3 is TGTGCCAGCAGCTTAGACGGGGGAGCCAAAAACATTCAGTACTTC. This sequence encodes CASSLDGGAKNIQYF.

This chain joins TRBV28 and TRBJ1-1, with D unclear. The CDR3 spans 15 residues. Looked up from germline, CDR1 is MDHEN and CDR2 is SYDVKM. Trimming pared 5 bases from V and 1 base from J, leaving 14 bases between. The CDR3 protein is CASSPGRRRNTEAFF. CDR3 nucleotide sequence: TGTGCCAGCAGTCCAGGCCGGCGTCGGAACACTGAAGCTTTCTTT. Full variable domain (outside the CDR3, taken from reference TRBV28 and TRBJ1-1): DVKVTQSSRYLVKRTGEKVFLECVQDMDHENMFWYRQDPGLGLRLIYFSYDVKMKEKGDIPEGYSVSREKKERFSLILESASTNQTSMYLCASSPGRRRNTEAFFGQGTRLTVV.

This chain joins TRBV30 and TRBJ1-5; TRBD1 aligns across 7 bases. Per germline, CDR1 GTSNPN and CDR2 SVGIG (reference sequence). The V and J ends lost 7 bases and 5 bases, in that order; junction bases with no gene match: 11. This CDR3 spans 14 amino acids. The DNA for the CDR3 is TGTGCCTTCCAACAGGGGTCGGCGGATCAGCCCCAGCATTTT. It encodes CAFQQGSADQPQHF. The whole variable domain, filled in from reference TRBV30 and TRBJ1-5, reads SQTIHQWPATLVQPVGSPLSLECTVEGTSNPNLYWYRQAAGRGLQLLFYSVGIGQISSEVPQNLSASRPQDRQFILSSKKLLLSDSGFYLCAFQQGSADQPQHFGDGTRLSIL.

V usage is TRBV19 and J usage is TRBJ1-6, with D maybe TRBD1 (5 bases). The CDR3 contains 13 residues. Germline CDR1 and CDR2: LNHDA and SQIVND (reference sequence). Trimming took off 5 bases at V and 7 bases at J, with 9 bases between the two ends. CDR3 in amino acids: CASSPRQNSPLHF. The CDR3 nucleotides read TGTGCCAGTAGTCCACGACAGAATTCACCCCTCCACTTT.

V usage is TRBV29-1 and J usage is TRBJ1-1; 8 bases fit TRBD1. The CDR3 consists of 12 residues. V dropped 6 bases and J dropped 3; count of bases not matched to a gene: 3. The germline V gene has CDR1 SQVTM and CDR2 ANQGSEA. This CDR3 is CSVDRADTEAFF. The CDR3, as DNA: TGCAGCGTGGACAGGGCGGACACTGAAGCTTTCTTT.

V is TRBV28 and J is TRBJ2-7; the match to TRBD1 covers 11 bases. This CDR3 contains 14 residues. Germline V lookup: CDR1 MDHEN, CDR2 SYDVKM. Losses at the gene ends were 7 bases for V and 8 bases for J; bases not matched to a gene: 10. For the CDR3, the DNA is TGTGCCAGCACCCTGAGGGACAGGGGGGACAAGCAGTACTTC. Residues: CASTLRDRGDKQYF.

This clone occurred once. V gene TRBV28 combines with J gene TRBJ2-3; the D gene is possibly TRBD1 (8 bases). Germline V gene lookup returns CDR1 MDHEN and CDR2 SYDVKM. The CDR3 totals 15 residues. V was shortened by 7 bases and J by 3 bases, with 17 bases between the two germline ends. The CDR3 is CASTHRGGSTDTQYF. DNA of the CDR3: TGTGCCAGCACCCACAGGGGGGGAAGTACAGATACGCAGTATTTT.

This clone was detected a few times. V gene TRBV7-8 combines with J gene TRBJ1-1, with 8 bases matching TRBD1. This CDR3 is built from 15 residues. CDR1 is SGHVS, CDR2 FQNEAQ, per germline. V lost 5 bases to trimming and J lost 1 base; unmatched junction nucleotides: 6. CDR3 sequence: CASSREDRANTEAFF. The CDR3 region has the DNA TGTGCCAGCAGCCGTGAGGACAGGGCGAACACTGAAGCTTTCTTT.

CDR3 amino acids: CASSKGWGEKLFF. In DNA form, the CDR3 reads TGTGCCAGTAGTAAGGGGTGGGGTGAAAAACTGTTTTTT. This chain connects TRBV19 to TRBJ1-4; the D gene is possibly TRBD1 (5 bases). The CDR3 consists of 13 residues. V was clipped by 4 bases and J by 7 bases, with 10 bases between them. Germline V CDR1 and CDR2: LNHDA, SQIVND (reference sequence).

The chain has TRBV18 and TRBJ1-5; weak D call: TRBD1 (6 bases). V lost 6 bases to trimming and J lost 0 bases, with 9 bases between them. CDR1 is KGHSH and CDR2 is LQKENI in the germline V gene. This CDR3 region has 14 residues. The CDR3, as DNA: TGTGCCAGCTCGCAGGGGATTAGCAATCAGCCCCAGCATTTT. This sequence encodes CASSQGISNQPQHF. The full variable domain, its missing parts supplied by reference TRBV18 and TRBJ1-5, is NAGVMQNPRHLVRRRGQEARLRCSPMKGHSHVYWYRQLPEEGLKFMVYLQKENIIDESGMPKERFSAEFPKEGPSILRIQQVVRGDSAAYFCASSQGISNQPQHFGDGTRLSIL.

The chain recombines TRBV6-2 or TRBV6-3 with TRBJ1-2; possibly TRBD1 for D (6 bases). The germline V and J ends were trimmed by 6 bases and 1 base, with 9 bases remaining between them. Germline CDR1 and CDR2: MNHEY and SVGEGT. This CDR3 is 13 amino acids long. The CDR3 reads CASSQGHNYGYTF. CDR3 coding DNA: TGTGCCAGCAGCCAGGGGCATAACTATGGCTACACCTTC.

The chain employs TRBV7-2 and TRBJ2-4; 8 bases match TRBD2. CDR3 length equals 18 residues. Trimming removed 5 bases from V and 9 bases from J; junction bases left unmatched: 21. The germline gives CDR1 SGHTA, CDR2 FQGNSA. The CDR3, as DNA: TGTGCCAGCAGCCTAACCGCGGCGGGGGGATGGGTTGAAAGCATTCAGTACTTC. Translating it yields CASSLTAAGGWVESIQYF. Drawing the rest from reference TRBV7-2 and TRBJ2-4, the complete variable domain is GAGVSQSPSNKVTEKGKDVELRCDPISGHTALYWYRQSLGQGLEFLIYFQGNSAPDKSGLPSDRFSAERTGGSVSTLTIQRTQQEDSAVYLCASSLTAAGGWVESIQYFGAGTRLSVL.

The chain employs TRBV6-5 and TRBJ2-5; 7 positions match TRBD1. The germline V gene encodes CDR1 MNHEY and CDR2 SVGAGI. This CDR3 region has 14 residues. Trimming cost V 6 bases and J 5 bases; bases outside gene matches: 9. Here the CDR3 DNA reads TGTGCCAGCAGCACCAGGGCCAGGGGGGAGACCCAGTACTTC. This gives the protein CASSTRARGETQYF.

The chain carries TRBV7-2 and TRBJ2-5; TRBD2 aligns across 8 bases. V lost 0 bases, J lost 3 bases, and 6 bases stayed unmatched. The CDR3 runs 16 residues. Germline CDR1 and CDR2: SGHTA and FQGNSA. The CDR3 DNA reads TGTGCCAGCAGCTTAGCCAACCGGGGGGGAAAAGAGACCCAGTACTTC. It translates to CASSLANRGGKETQYF. The entire variable domain, with the rest obtained from reference TRBV7-2 and TRBJ2-5, is as follows: GAGVSQSPSNKVTEKGKDVELRCDPISGHTALYWYRQSLGQGLEFLIYFQGNSAPDKSGLPSDRFSAERTGGSVSTLTIQRTQQEDSAVYLCASSLANRGGKETQYFGPGTRLLVL.

The gene calls are TRBV30 and TRBJ1-1; maybe TRBD1 (5 bases). Germline-derived CDR1 and CDR2 are GTSNPN and SVGIG (reference sequence). The CDR3 has 15 amino acids. Trimming left V 3 bases short and J 1 base short, with 15 bases between. The CDR3 sequence: CAWRGMGGENTEAFF. The CDR3 DNA follows: TGTGCCTGGAGGGGCATGGGAGGGGAGAACACTGAAGCTTTCTTT.

The chain employs TRBV4-1 and TRBJ1-1; perhaps TRBD1 as D (5 bases). Germline V gene data show CDR1 as MGHRA and CDR2 as YSYEKL. The CDR3 has 15 amino acids. With 8 bases removed from V and 0 bases from J, the gap between germline ends came to 16 bases. The CDR3 sequence: CASAEAGPMNTEAFF. For the CDR3, the DNA is TGCGCCAGCGCAGAGGCGGGGCCCATGAACACTGAAGCTTTCTTT.

This clone occurred a few times. This chain joins TRBV19 and TRBJ1-5; 8 bases are a match to TRBD1. V lost 9 bases to trimming and J lost 2 bases; unmatched junction nucleotides: 9. This CDR3 comprises 15 residues. Germline loops: CDR1 LNHDA, CDR2 SQIVND (reference sequence). The CDR3 coding sequence is TGTGCCAGCCTAGGCGGGGGACAGGGCAATCAGCCCCAGCATTTT. Protein sequence: CASLGGGQGNQPQHF.